These T cell receptor beta chains were read from a single sample in a study of cytomegalovirus exposure and HLA in healthy donors. The method was immunoSEQ multiplex PCR; TCRdb's version includes in-frame clones alone and lacks a portion of them. The table has around 98,000 clones, around 80% seen once. The sequencing input was PBMCs. The source of these receptors is a middle-aged man in good health and CMV-seronegative. The CDR3 runs from the conserved cysteine through the conserved F or W. A D gene is named only where the DNA matches it firmly. Not every row has a clone size; where given, it reads once, few, many or a size class.

NA,12,few,TRBV6-1,TRBJ1-1,CASIRGGSEAFF,TGTGCCAGCATTCGGGGTGGATCTGAAGCTTTCTTT
NA,13,NA,TRBV6-1,TRBJ1-2,CASSEQRRDGYTF,TGTGCCAGCAGTGAACAGCGCCGCGATGGCTACACCTTC
NA,19,NA,TRBV14,TRBJ2-1,CASSQDASRSGRLYNEQFF,TGTGCCAGCAGCCAAGATGCGTCCCGAAGCGGGCGGCTCTACAATGAGCAGTTCTTC
TRBD1,18,NA,TRBV7-2,TRBJ2-3,CASSLVLDRGLRADTQYF,TGTGCCAGCAGCTTGGTTCTGGACAGGGGGCTTAGGGCAGATACGCAGTATTTT
NA,14,NA,TRBV7-9,TRBJ1-1,CASSLGLLAAEAFF,TGTGCCAGCAGCTTAGGCCTCCTCGCGGCTGAAGCTTTCTTT
NA,14,few,TRBV18,TRBJ1-1,CASSPGQGNTEAFF,TGTGCCAGCTCACCAGGGCAGGGGAACACTGAAGCTTTCTTT
TRBD2,17,NA,TRBV10-3,TRBJ2-1,CAISAASGGGPYNEQFF,TGTGCCATCAGTGCAGCTAGCGGGGGGGGGCCCTACAATGAGCAGTTCTTC
NA,13,once,TRBV6-4,TRBJ1-6,CASSDLVSSPLHF,TGTGCCAGCAGTGACCTCGTGAGTTCACCCCTCCACTTT
NA,14,NA,TRBV18,TRBJ1-1,CASSPQGVSTEAFF,TGTGCCAGCTCACCACAAGGGGTTAGCACTGAAGCTTTCTTT
TRBD1,13,NA,TRBV27,TRBJ1-6,CASSGQEHSPLHF,TGTGCCAGCAGTGGACAGGAGCATTCACCCCTCCACTTT
NA,13,NA,TRBV27,TRBJ1-6,CASSSAGWSPLHF,TGTGCCAGCAGTTCGGCAGGGTGGTCACCCCTCCACTTT